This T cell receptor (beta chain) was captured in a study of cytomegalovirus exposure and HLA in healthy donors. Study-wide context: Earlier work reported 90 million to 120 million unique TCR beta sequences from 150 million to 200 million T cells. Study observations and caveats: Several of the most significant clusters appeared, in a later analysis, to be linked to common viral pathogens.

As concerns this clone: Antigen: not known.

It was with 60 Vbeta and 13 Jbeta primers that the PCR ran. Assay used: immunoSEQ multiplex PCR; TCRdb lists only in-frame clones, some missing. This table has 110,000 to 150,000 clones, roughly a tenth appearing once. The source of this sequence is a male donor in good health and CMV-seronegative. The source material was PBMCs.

CDR3 amino acids: CASSPGQVTYGYTF. The CDR3 nucleotides read TGTGCCAGCTCACCGGGACAGGTGACCTATGGCTACACCTTC. The chain links TRBV18 to TRBJ1-2; 8 bases agree with TRBD1. The trim removed 3 bases at V and 4 bases at J, leaving 4 bases unmatched. CDR1 is KGHSH, CDR2 LQKENI, per germline. The CDR3 spans 14 residues.